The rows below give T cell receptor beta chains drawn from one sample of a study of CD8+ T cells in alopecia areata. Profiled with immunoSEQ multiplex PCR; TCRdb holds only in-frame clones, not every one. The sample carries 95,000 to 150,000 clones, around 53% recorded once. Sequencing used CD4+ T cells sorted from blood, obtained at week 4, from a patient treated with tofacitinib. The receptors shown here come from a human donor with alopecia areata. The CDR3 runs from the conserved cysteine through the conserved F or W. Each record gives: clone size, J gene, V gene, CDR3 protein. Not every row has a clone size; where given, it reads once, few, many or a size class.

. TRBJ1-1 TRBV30 CAWSGVGSSAFF
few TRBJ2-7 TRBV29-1 CSVDQRTGGEQYF
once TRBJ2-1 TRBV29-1 CSVNRGQGYSDEQFF
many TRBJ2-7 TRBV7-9 CASSSGKVSSYEQYF
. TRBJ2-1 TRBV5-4 CASSFDSSSYNEQFF
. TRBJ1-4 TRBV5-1 CASRQQEPYEKLFF
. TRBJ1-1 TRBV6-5 CASSLRGGGSTEAFF
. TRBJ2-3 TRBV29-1 CSAATVAGTDTQYF
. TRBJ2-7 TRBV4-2 CASSQAWVSSYEQYF
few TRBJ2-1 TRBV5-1 CASSLGSSGEQFF
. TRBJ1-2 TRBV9 CASSVGGTGFGYTF
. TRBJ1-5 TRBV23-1 CASSQSTNQPQHF
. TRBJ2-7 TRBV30 CAWRPVEGLTYEQYF
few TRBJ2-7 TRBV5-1 CASSDTSYEQYF
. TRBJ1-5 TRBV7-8 CASSLASGRNQPQHF
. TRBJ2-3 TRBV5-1 CASSSYARLAGASDTQYF
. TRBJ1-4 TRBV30 CAWRTKGAANEKLFF
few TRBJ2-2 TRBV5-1 CASSLDSNTGELFF
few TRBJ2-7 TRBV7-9 CASSSRQGVITSSYEQYF
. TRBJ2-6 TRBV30 CASSLLAGYSGANVLTF
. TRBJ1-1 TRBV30 CAWSQDRGWTEAFF
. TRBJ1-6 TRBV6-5 CASSYSGRSYNSPLHF
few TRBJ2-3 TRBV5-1 CASSLGLAGADTQYF
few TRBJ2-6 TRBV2 CASRGLGANVLTF
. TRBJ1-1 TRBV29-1 CSVGAQGDAFF
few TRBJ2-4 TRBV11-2 CASSLAGGPNIQYF
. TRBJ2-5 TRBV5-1 CASSWRDPHTETQYF
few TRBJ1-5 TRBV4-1 CASSQARNNQPQHF
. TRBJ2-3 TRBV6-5 CASSYSTATDTQYF
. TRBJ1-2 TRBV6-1 CASSESGVWSSDGYTF
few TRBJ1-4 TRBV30 CAWSAGGLGEKLFF
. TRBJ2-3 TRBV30 CAWNRPRQGATTDTQYF
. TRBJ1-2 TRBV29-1 CSVTDRDAYGYTF
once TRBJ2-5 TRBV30 CAWSAGLIETQYF